This TCR beta chain derives from a study of human T cells and chemical hapten exposure. Individual cDNA molecules each carried unique molecular identifiers attached by the library. TCRdb re-analysed the reads in MiXCR, keeping a single row per CDR3 protein. The data show about 2,500 distinct CDR3 sequences, 55% seen once. Treatment noted: therapeutic diphenylcyclopropenone sensitization with weekly scalp DPC. Prior to application of each patch test, blood was drawn. The CDR3 loop spans 13 amino acids. V shed 4 bases and J 9 bases; nucleotides not matched to a gene: 9. Germline V gene data show CDR1 as SQVTM and CDR2 as ANQGSEA.

This chain connects TRBV29-1 to TRBJ2-1; TRBD1 agrees at 7 bases. This receptor was obtained from an adult with alopecia areata. Some clones in this sample may be carry-over from other donors' samples. This table probably holds off-target reads from a library built for another chain. Material: whole blood, obtained before DPC sensitization or 2, 6, or about 24 weeks after (not recorded which). This chain's CDR3 is CSVGQGVKGEQFF. In DNA form, the CDR3 reads TGCAGCGTTGGTCAGGGGGTAAAGGGTGAGCAGTTCTTC.